This T cell receptor (beta chain) was found in a study of OX40 agonist ivuxolimab in advanced cancers. This CDR3 spans 13 amino acids. Germline CDR1 reads SGHRS; CDR2 reads YFSETQ. V was cut by 4 bases and J by 4 bases, with 9 bases left in between. Regarding this clone: Its specificity is unknown.

Study observations and caveats: CD8+ T cells (on average) carried more expanded clones than CD4+ T cells.

This table comes from immunoSEQ multiplex PCR, and its TCRdb copy is limited to in-frame clones, with some not included. The table lists about 70,000 clones, roughly 88% of them singletons. Enrollment shut out patients with autoimmune disease history or systemic immunosuppression. Samples of blood were obtained at baseline, on cycle 4 day 1, and on cycle 7 day 1. The sequence was obtained from an adult with an advanced solid tumor such as melanoma, head and neck, liver or kidney cancer. The chain is built from TRBV5-1 and TRBJ1-3; D not certain. Sequencing used CD4+ or CD8+ T cells sorted from blood, obtained in a trial of the OX40 agonist ivuxolimab. CDR3 DNA sequence: TGCGCCAGCAGCCTCCGCCCGGGAAACACCATATATTTT. This translates into CASSLRPGNTIYF.